The rows below give T cell receptor beta chains drawn from one sample of a study of post-analysis software for immune sequencing data. TCRdb ran MiXCR on the PCR reads and lists one entry per CDR3 protein. The sample has around 710,000 distinct CDR3 sequences, around 46% seen once; the top ten hold 4.9%. Specimen: blood. Receptors were obtained from a girl aged 5-17 years with multiple sclerosis. Each CDR3 is given with its conserved first and last residue. The order of the fields is V gene, clone size, D gene, J gene, CDR3 protein, CDR3 DNA. A D gene is named only where the DNA matches it firmly. The size field is filled for only some rows; it gives once, few, many or a size class.

TRBV7-8	NA	NA	TRBJ2-5	CASSLELSPQETQYF	TGTGCCAGCAGCTTAGAGCTTTCACCCCAAGAGACCCAGTACTTC
TRBV12-3/TRBV12-4	NA	TRBD2	TRBJ2-7	CASRYSGRAAEQYF	TGTGCCAGCAGGTATAGCGGGAGGGCGGCCGAGCAGTACTTC
TRBV19	few	NA	TRBJ2-1	CASSITANNEQFF	TGTGCCAGTAGTATAACGGCTAACAATGAGCAGTTCTTC
TRBV11-2	few	NA	TRBJ2-5	CASSLVGLGETQYF	TGTGCCAGCAGCTTAGTGGGGTTGGGCGAGACCCAGTACTTC
TRBV7-2	NA	NA	TRBJ2-1	CASSSSTGEQFF	TGTGCCAGCAGCTCCTCGACTGGTGAGCAGTTCTTC
TRBV7-8	NA	NA	TRBJ1-4	CASSLQDRPATNEKLFF	TGTGCCAGCAGCCTCCAGGACAGACCCGCAACTAATGAAAAACTGTTTTTT
TRBV15	NA	NA	TRBJ1-2	CATSSASGTLTAGYTF	TGTGCCACCAGCAGTGCTTCCGGGACCCTAACCGCTGGCTACACCTTC
TRBV10-3	NA	NA	TRBJ2-7	CAIRATRCDEQYF	TGTGCCATCAGGGCCACTAGATGCGACGAGCAGTACTTC
TRBV25-1	NA	NA	TRBJ2-5	CASSDLGGAEETQYF	TGTGCCAGCAGTGATCTAGGGGGGGCAGAAGAGACCCAGTACTTC
TRBV29-1	NA	NA	TRBJ1-1	CSGDRNTEAFF	TGCAGCGGTGACAGGAACACTGAAGCTTTCTTT
TRBV20-1	NA	NA	TRBJ2-3	CSALDPAGGTDTQYF	TGCAGTGCTCTGGACCCAGCCGGGGGCACAGATACGCAGTATTTT